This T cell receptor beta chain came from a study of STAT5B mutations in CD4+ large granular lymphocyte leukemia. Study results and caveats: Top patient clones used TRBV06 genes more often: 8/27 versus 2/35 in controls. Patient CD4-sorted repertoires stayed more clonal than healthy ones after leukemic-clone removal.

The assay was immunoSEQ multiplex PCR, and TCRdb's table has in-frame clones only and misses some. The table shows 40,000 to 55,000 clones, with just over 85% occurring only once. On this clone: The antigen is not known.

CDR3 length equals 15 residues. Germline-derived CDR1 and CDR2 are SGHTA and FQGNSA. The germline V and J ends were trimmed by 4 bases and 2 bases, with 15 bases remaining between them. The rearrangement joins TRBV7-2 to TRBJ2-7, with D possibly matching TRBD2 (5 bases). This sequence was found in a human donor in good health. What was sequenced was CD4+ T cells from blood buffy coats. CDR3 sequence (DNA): TGTGCCAGCAGCTCGGAGCTTCGAGGGACCTACGAGCAGTACTTC. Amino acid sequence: CASSSELRGTYEQYF.